The rows below give T cell receptor beta chains drawn from one sample of a study of control samples from healthy donors and cancer patients. Assay: immunoSEQ multiplex PCR; the TCRdb copy retains only in-frame clones and omits some. The sample contains around 90,000 clones, around 85% of which appear only once. Sequences were obtained from blood. Source of these receptors: a woman between 35 and 50 years old in good health. The CDR3 runs from the conserved cysteine through the conserved F or W. Each record gives: J gene, D gene, clone size, V gene, CDR3 protein, CDR3 DNA. The D gene is left open where the match is weak. Size values are once, few and many counts, or a class for expanded clones, and some rows have none.

TRBJ1-5 | NA | NA | TRBV2 | CASSTDGRGQPQHF | TGTGCCAGCAGCACCGACGGGCGAGGGCAGCCCCAGCATTTT
TRBJ2-3 | NA | NA | TRBV7-6 | CASSSRETSTDTQYF | TGTGCCAGCAGCTCACGGGAGACTAGTACAGATACGCAGTATTTT
TRBJ1-2 | NA | once | TRBV6-5 | CASRGTRISGGYTF | TGTGCCAGCAGGGGGACACGAATATCTGGTGGCTACACCTTC
TRBJ2-1 | NA | NA | TRBV11-3 | CASSLRGPTYNEQFF | TGTGCCAGCAGCTTGCGGGGGCCAACCTACAATGAGCAGTTCTTC
TRBJ2-3 | TRBD2 | NA | TRBV24-1 | CATSDFSSGGAWDTQYF | TGTGCCACCAGTGATTTTTCTAGCGGGGGGGCGTGGGATACGCAGTATTTT
TRBJ2-3 | TRBD2 | once | TRBV5-1 | CASSQLAGFTDTQYF | TGCGCCAGCAGCCAACTAGCGGGATTCACAGATACGCAGTATTTT
TRBJ2-1 | NA | few | TRBV3-1/TRBV3-2 | CASGSYNEQFF | TGTGCCAGCGGGTCCTACAATGAGCAGTTCTTC
TRBJ1-5 | NA | NA | TRBV24-1 | CATSDSDSNQPQHF | TGTGCCACCAGTGATTCGGACTCTAATCAGCCCCAGCATTTT
TRBJ2-1 | TRBD1 | NA | TRBV27 | CASSFPHRGGEQFF | TGTGCCAGCAGTTTCCCCCACAGGGGTGGTGAGCAGTTCTTC
TRBJ2-5 | TRBD1 | NA | TRBV5-1 | CASSIRDRYQETQYF | TGCGCCAGCAGCATCCGGGACAGGTACCAAGAGACCCAGTACTTC
TRBJ1-4 | TRBD1 | NA | TRBV18 | CASSPPSNRGFGEKLFF | TGTGCCAGCTCACCACCGTCAAACAGGGGATTTGGTGAAAAACTGTTTTTT
TRBJ1-1 | NA | NA | TRBV6-1 | CASSENGKNTEAFF | TGTGCCAGCAGTGAAAATGGAAAGAACACTGAAGCTTTCTTT
TRBJ2-5 | NA | NA | TRBV4-3 | CASSQGLGGETQYF | TGCGCCAGCAGCCAAGGACTAGGGGGAGAGACCCAGTACTTC
TRBJ1-4 | NA | NA | TRBV19 | CASSVGHQNEKLFF | TGTGCCAGTAGTGTGGGACACCAAAATGAAAAACTGTTTTTT
TRBJ1-1 | NA | NA | TRBV6-1 | CASSEANLGEAFF | TGTGCCAGCAGTGAAGCGAACCTCGGGGAAGCTTTCTTT
TRBJ2-7 | TRBD2 | large | TRBV7-2 | CASSLVASGGSYEQYF | TGTGCCAGCAGCTTAGTCGCTAGCGGGGGTTCCTACGAGCAGTACTTC
TRBJ2-1 | NA | NA | TRBV3-1/TRBV3-2 | CASSQGANNEQFF | TGTGCCAGCAGCCAGGGGGCGAACAATGAGCAGTTCTTC
TRBJ1-5 | NA | NA | TRBV7-2 | CASSRVDQPQHF | TGTGCCAGCAGCCGAGTCGATCAGCCCCAGCATTTT
TRBJ1-1 | NA | NA | TRBV19 | CASSMGPGWNTEAFF | TGTGCCAGTAGTATGGGGCCCGGATGGAACACTGAAGCTTTCTTT
TRBJ1-6 | TRBD1 | NA | TRBV11-2 | CASSLGQINSPLHF | TGTGCCAGCAGCCTGGGACAGATTAATTCACCCCTCCACTTT
TRBJ2-5 | NA | NA | TRBV30 | CAWSVSWTQETQYF | TGTGCCTGGAGTGTAAGTTGGACACAAGAGACCCAGTACTTC
TRBJ1-1 | NA | NA | TRBV19 | CASSIKVWGQTNTEAFF | TGTGCCAGTAGTATTAAGGTTTGGGGCCAGACGAACACTGAAGCTTTCTTT